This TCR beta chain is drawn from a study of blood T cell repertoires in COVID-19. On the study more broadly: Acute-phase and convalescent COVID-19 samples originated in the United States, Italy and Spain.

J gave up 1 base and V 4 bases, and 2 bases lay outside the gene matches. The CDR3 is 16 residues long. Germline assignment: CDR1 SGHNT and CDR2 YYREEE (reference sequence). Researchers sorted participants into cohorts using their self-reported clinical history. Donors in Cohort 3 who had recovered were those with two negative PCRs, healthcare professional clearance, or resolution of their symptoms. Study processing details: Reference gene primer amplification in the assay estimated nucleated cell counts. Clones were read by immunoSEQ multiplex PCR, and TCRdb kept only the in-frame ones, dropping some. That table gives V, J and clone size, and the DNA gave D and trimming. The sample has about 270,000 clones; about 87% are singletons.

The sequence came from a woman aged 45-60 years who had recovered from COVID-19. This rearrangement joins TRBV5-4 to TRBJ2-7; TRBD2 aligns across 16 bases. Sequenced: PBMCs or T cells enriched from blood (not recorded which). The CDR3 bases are TGTGCCAGCAGCGCGGGACTAGCGGGAGGGTCCTACGAGCAGTACTTC. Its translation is CASSAGLAGGSYEQYF.